Given below is one T cell receptor beta chain in context. V was pared by 1 base and J by 5 bases, with 8 bases between. The germline gives CDR1 KGHSH, CDR2 LQKENI. There are 14 residues in the CDR3. The data derive from a study of blood T cell repertoires in COVID-19. Overall study: Samples of COVID-19 (acute and convalescent) were obtained from the United States, Italy and Spain.

Methods used by the authors: Researchers report that nucleated cell counts were estimated from reference gene primer amplification. The repertoire was sequenced with immunoSEQ multiplex PCR; TCRdb's copy has only in-frame clones and lacks some. The V and J calls and clone size are taken from that table; D and trimming were inferred from the DNA. The top ten hold 29% of the sample, which has about 74,000 clones, around 87% seen once. The receptor's source is a woman older than 75 with active or convalescent COVID-19. Sequenced input: peripheral blood. The rearrangement links TRBV18 to TRBJ2-2; D call uncertain. The CDR3 region is CASSPLVRTGELFF. DNA for the CDR3: TGTGCCAGCTCACCACTGGTTCGGACCGGGGAGCTGTTTTTT. Variable domain in full (rest from reference TRBV18 and TRBJ2-2): NAGVMQNPRHLVRRRGQEARLRCSPMKGHSHVYWYRQLPEEGLKFMVYLQKENIIDESGMPKERFSAEFPKEGPSILRIQQVVRGDSAAYFCASSPLVRTGELFFGEGSRLTVL.